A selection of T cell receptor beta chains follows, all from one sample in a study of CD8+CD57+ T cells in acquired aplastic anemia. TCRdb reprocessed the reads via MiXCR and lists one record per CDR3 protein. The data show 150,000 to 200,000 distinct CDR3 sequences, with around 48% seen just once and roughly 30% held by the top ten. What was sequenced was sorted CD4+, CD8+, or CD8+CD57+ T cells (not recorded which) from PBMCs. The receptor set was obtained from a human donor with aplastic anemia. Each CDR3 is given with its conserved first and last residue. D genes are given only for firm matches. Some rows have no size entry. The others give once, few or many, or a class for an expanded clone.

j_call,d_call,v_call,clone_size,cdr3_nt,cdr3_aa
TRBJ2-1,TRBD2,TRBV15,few,TGTGCCACCAGCAGCCTGACCGGGACTAGCTTCTACAATGAGCAGTTCTTC,CATSSLTGTSFYNEQFF
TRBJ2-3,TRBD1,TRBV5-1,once,TGCGCCAGCAGCTACGGACAGGCAACAGATACGCAGTATTTT,CASSYGQATDTQYF
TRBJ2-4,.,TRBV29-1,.,TGCAGCGTTGAATCCGGTGCCAAAAACATTCAGTACTTC,CSVESGAKNIQYF
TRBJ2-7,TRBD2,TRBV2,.,TGTGCTATTATCGCACGGGGGGGGCCTTACGAGCAGTACTTC,CAIIARGGPYEQYF
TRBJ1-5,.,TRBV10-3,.,TGTGCCCATGGATCGGGGGGAGATCAGCCCCAGCATTTT,CAHGSGGDQPQHF
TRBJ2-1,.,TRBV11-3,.,TGTGCCAGCAGCGATCTGCCCCGTCACGGGTCCTACAATGAGCAGTTCTTC,CASSDLPRHGSYNEQFF
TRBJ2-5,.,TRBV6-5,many,TGTGCCAGCAGTACAGGGGAGACCCAGTACTTC,CASSTGETQYF
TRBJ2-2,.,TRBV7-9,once,TGTGCCAGCAGCTCTGGTATCGGGGAGCTGTTTTTT,CASSSGIGELFF
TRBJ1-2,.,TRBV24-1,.,TGTGCCACCAGTGATTGGGATTACACGGATGGCTACACCTTC,CATSDWDYTDGYTF
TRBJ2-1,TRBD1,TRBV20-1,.,TGCAGTACCTTGGGACAGGTTACCTACAATGAGCAGTTCTTC,CSTLGQVTYNEQFF
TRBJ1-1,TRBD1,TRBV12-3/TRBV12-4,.,TGTGCCAGCAGTTTTACAGGGGGCGGATGGGGTGAAGCTTTCTTT,CASSFTGGGWGEAFF
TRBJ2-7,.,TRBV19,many,TGTGCCCCCGGAGGGGGTAGGAGCGAGCAGTACTTC,CAPGGGRSEQYF
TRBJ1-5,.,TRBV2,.,TGTGCCAGCAGCTCGGAGGGGGGCAATCAGCCCCAGCATTTT,CASSSEGGNQPQHF
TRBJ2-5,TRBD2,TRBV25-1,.,TGTGCCAGCAGTGATCCGGGACTAGCGGGAAGGTGGGAGACCCAGTACTTC,CASSDPGLAGRWETQYF
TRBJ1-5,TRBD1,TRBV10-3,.,TGTGCCATCAGTGGAGCAGGGGGCGGATATCAGCCCCAGCATTTT,CAISGAGGGYQPQHF
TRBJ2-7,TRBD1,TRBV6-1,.,TGTGCCAGCAGCCCAACGACAGGGGGAGCCTACGAGCAGTACTTC,CASSPTTGGAYEQYF
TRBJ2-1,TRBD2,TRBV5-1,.,TGCGCCAGCAGCTTGGTGTCTAGCGGGGGGTTACACAATGAGCAGTTCTTC,CASSLVSSGGLHNEQFF
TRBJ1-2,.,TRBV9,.,TGTGCCAGCAGTGTATTACAGACTAACTATGGCTACACCTTC,CASSVLQTNYGYTF
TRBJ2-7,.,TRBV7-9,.,TGTGCCAGCGGACAGCTTGGGAGTTACGAGCAGTACTTC,CASGQLGSYEQYF
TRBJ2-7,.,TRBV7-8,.,TGTGCCAGCAGCCAAGACGGGAAGAGAGAGCAGTACTTC,CASSQDGKREQYF
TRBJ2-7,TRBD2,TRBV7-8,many,TGTGCCAGCAGCTTAGTTCTGCTAGCGGGAGTGGAGCAGTACTTC,CASSLVLLAGVEQYF
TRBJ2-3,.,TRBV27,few,TGTGCCAGCAGTTCCGAAGAAAAATGGGATACGCAGTATTTT,CASSSEEKWDTQYF
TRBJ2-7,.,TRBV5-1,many,TGCGCCAGCAGCCCCCCGGGAGCGGGCTGGTCCTACGAGCAGTACTTC,CASSPPGAGWSYEQYF